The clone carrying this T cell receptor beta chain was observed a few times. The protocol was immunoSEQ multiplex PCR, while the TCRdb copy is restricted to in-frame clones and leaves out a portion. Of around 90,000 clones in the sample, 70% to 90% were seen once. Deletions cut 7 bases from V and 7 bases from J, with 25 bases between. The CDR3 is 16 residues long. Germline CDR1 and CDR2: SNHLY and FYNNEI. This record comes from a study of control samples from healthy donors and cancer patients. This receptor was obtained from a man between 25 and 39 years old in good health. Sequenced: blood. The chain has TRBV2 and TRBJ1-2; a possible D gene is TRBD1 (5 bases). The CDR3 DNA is TGTGCCAGCACCATAAACGCCCTTCCTCAGGGAATTGGCTACACCTTC. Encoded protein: CASTINALPQGIGYTF.